This entry lists 8 T cell receptor beta chains sequenced from one sample in a study of cytomegalovirus exposure and HLA in healthy donors. Vbeta (60) and Jbeta (13) primers were used in the PCR. Here immunoSEQ multiplex PCR was the method, and the copy in TCRdb shows in-frame clones only, minus some. This sample has under 170,000 clones, with 70% to 80% found just once. Sequencing was performed on PBMCs. The receptors derive from a human donor in good health.

The chain joins TRBV6-5 to TRBJ2-5; D is possibly TRBD2 (5 bases). The CDR3 is made up of 15 amino acids. Trimming removed 1 base from V and 1 base from J, with 10 bases in between. Germline CDR1 MNHEY, CDR2 SVGAGI. CDR3 sequence: CASSYFAGSQETQYF. The CDR3 DNA follows: TGTGCCAGCAGTTACTTTGCGGGCTCCCAAGAGACCCAGTACTTC.

The chain joins TRBV6-1 to TRBJ1-5, with TRBD1 as a possible D gene (6 bases). Between the trimmed V and J ends, which lost 4 bases and 4 bases, there was a span of 14 bases. The germline V gene has CDR1 MNHNS and CDR2 SASEGT. The CDR3 has 15 amino acids. The CDR3 region has the DNA TGTGCCAGCAGTGGGATCTACAGGGAAAATCAGCCCCAGCATTTT. It yields the protein CASSGIYRENQPQHF.

The chain joins TRBV10-1 to TRBJ1-4, with a possible D match to TRBD1 (5 bases). Germline loops: CDR1 WNHNN, CDR2 SYGVQD (reference sequence). The CDR3 sequence is 15 residues long. The V end lost 8 bases, the J end lost 10 bases, and 23 bases lay between the germline ends. Here the CDR3 DNA reads TGCGCCAGCGGAGATAGGGCACAGGCTCGTGGAAAACTGTTTTTT. Its protein product is CASGDRAQARGKLFF.

The chain carries TRBV2 and TRBJ1-2; TRBD1 is a possible D gene (6 bases). This CDR3 has 17 residues. Germline lookup yields CDR1 SNHLY and CDR2 FYNNEI. The V gene lost 2 bases and the J gene lost 5 bases, with 21 bases spanning the gap. As DNA, the CDR3 is TGTGCCAGCAGTGAAAACCCCGGGCAGGGGTCCGTTTATGGCTACACCTTC. Translated: CASSENPGQGSVYGYTF.

V is TRBV13 and J is TRBJ2-2; possible D gene TRBD1, 5 bases. Trimming pared 5 bases from V and 1 base from J, leaving 23 bases between. Germline V gene sequence: CDR1 PRHDT, CDR2 FYEKMQ (reference sequence). The CDR3 has 19 residues. CDR3 DNA sequence: TGTGCCAGCAGCGATACAGGCGGAGACGGTAACGGGAACACCGGGGAGCTGTTTTTT. It yields the protein CASSDTGGDGNGNTGELFF.

This clone has only a few counts. This chain uses TRBV27 with TRBJ2-5; possible D gene TRBD2, 5 bases. Germline V gene sequence: CDR1 MNHEY, CDR2 SMNVEV (reference sequence). Trimming removed 5 bases from V and 3 bases from J, with 16 bases in between. The CDR3 length is 15 residues. DNA for the CDR3: TGTGCCAGCAGTAAATGGGTGGGTAGCGAAGAGACCCAGTACTTC. Protein: CASSKWVGSEETQYF.

This clone appeared once. This chain uses TRBV2 with TRBJ2-2; TRBD1 matches at 7 bases. J lost 4 bases, V lost 4 bases, and 12 bases had no gene match. This CDR3 comprises 17 residues. Germline V gene sequence: CDR1 SNHLY, CDR2 FYNNEI. CDR3 residues: CASSAERSGGITGELFF. In nucleotides, the CDR3 is TGTGCCAGCAGTGCTGAGAGGTCAGGGGGTATCACCGGGGAGCTGTTTTTT.

The V and J genes are TRBV2 and TRBJ2-3; 7 nucleotides line up with TRBD2. Germline CDR1 and CDR2: SNHLY and FYNNEI. CDR3 length equals 15 residues. After removal of 5 bases from V and 2 bases from J, the junction contained 7 bases not matched to a gene. The CDR3 loop is CASSRLAEYTDTQYF. The CDR3 coding sequence is TGTGCCAGCAGTCGGCTAGCGGAGTACACAGATACGCAGTATTTT.